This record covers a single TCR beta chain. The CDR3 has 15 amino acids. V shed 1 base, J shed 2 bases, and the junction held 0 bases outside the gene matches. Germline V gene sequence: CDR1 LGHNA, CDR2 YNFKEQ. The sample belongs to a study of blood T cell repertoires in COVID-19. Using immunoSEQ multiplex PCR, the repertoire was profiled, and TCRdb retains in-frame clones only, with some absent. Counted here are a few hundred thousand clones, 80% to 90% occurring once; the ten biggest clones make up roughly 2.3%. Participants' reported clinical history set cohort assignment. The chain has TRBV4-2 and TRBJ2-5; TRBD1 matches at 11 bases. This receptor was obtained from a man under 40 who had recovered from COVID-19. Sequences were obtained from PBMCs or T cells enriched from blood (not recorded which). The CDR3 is CASSQGDRGQETQYF. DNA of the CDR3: TGTGCCAGCAGCCAAGGGGACAGGGGGCAAGAGACCCAGTACTTC.